This TCR beta chain was captured in a study of regulatory T cells in long-lasting Graves disease. Many counts were recorded for this clonotype. Indicated time point: newly diagnosed GD, antithyroid drugs for less than 3 months. RNA from PBMCs was the source of the TCR library. Patients met American Thyroid Association criteria for Graves' disease. CDR3 length: 16 residues. The germline CDR1 and CDR2 sequences are LGHDT and YNNKEL (reference sequence). The V end lost 0 bases, the J end lost 5 bases, and 17 bases lay between the germline ends. Investigators prepared the TCR beta libraries by applying iRepertoire HTBI primers and Arm-PCR of CDR3 regions. How the authors handled the data: Identified segments across samples numbered under 80 TRBV and roughly 15 TRBJ. Each CDR3 protein is one row after TCRdb ran MiXCR on the multiplex PCR reads. The authors' filters were not applied to this entry. The sample records roughly 610,000 distinct CDR3 sequences, less than 20% being singletons.

The same sample was also studied in work on T cells in Graves' hyperthyroidism and ophthalmopathy. That paper notes: A model using 13 V-J features told ophthalmopathy apart from stable hyperthyroidism.

This specimen was peripheral blood mononuclear cells (PBMCs), taken at new diagnosis, from a patient treated with antithyroid drugs. The chain combines TRBV3-1 with TRBJ2-7; D not resolved. This sequence originates from a woman in her twenties or thirties with Graves disease. The CDR3 DNA follows: TGTGCCAGCAGCCAAGATTGGTCAGCACGTAGCCACGAGCAGTACTTC. It encodes CASSQDWSARSHEQYF.